One TCR beta chain is described in this entry. Its antigen is still unknown. This specimen comes from a study of T cell repertoires in cytomegalovirus infection. Study-wide context: CMV infection together with matching HLA type was indicated by public TCR beta signatures. Study conclusions and caveats: The study identified carriers of CMV plus the relevant HLA from cumulative public TCR beta family frequency. HLA-C-restricted CMV clonotypes gave the most frequent clonotype in two of eight donors.

One entry per CDR3 protein results from TCRdb running MiXCR on the reads. The sample comprises around 180,000 distinct CDR3 sequences, 28% of which are singletons, and about 31% rests with the top ten. Germline assignment: CDR1 SGHAT and CDR2 FQNNGV. The CDR3 is made up of 18 amino acids. Trimming cost V 3 bases and J 2 bases, with 21 bases left between them. V gene TRBV11-2 combines with J gene TRBJ2-3; a possible D gene is TRBD1 (6 bases). The TCR sequence derives from a human donor in good health (CMV status not recorded). Some clones in this sample may be carry-over from other donors' samples. The sequencing input was PBMCs. CDR3 nucleotides: TGTGCCAGCAGCTTTACAGGGCCATCTCCCCCTAACACAGATACGCAGTATTTT. It yields the protein CASSFTGPSPPNTDTQYF.